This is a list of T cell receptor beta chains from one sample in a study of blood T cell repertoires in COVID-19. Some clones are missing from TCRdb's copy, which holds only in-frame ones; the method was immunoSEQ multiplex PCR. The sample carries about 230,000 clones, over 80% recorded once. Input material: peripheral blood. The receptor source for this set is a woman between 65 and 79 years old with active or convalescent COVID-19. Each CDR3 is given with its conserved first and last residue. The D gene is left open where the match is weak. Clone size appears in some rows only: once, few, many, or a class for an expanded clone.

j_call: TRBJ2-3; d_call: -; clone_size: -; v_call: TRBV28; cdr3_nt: TGTGCCAGCACCCTGGGGGCTTTGGAGGGAGGGACATATGGTACGCAGTATTTT; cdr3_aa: CASTLGALEGGTYGTQYF
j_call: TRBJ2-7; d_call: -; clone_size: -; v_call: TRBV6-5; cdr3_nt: TGTGCCAGCAGTCCCTCCAGGATAATCTACGAGCAGTACTTC; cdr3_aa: CASSPSRIIYEQYF
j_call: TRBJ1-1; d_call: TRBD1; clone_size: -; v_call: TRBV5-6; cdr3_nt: TGTGCCAGCAGCACACCGGGACAGGGGGACACTGAAGCTTTCTTT; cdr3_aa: CASSTPGQGDTEAFF
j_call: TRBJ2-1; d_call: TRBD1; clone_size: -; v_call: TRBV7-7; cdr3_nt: TGTGCTAGCAGCTTGGGACAGGGGGCTGATGAGCAGTTCTTC; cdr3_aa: CASSLGQGADEQFF
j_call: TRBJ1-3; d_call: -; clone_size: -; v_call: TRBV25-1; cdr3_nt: TGTGCCAGCAGTGAACCCTCAGGTCTTACCACCATATATTTT; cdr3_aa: CASSEPSGLTTIYF
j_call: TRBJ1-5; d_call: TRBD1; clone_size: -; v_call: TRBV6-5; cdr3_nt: TGTGCCAGCGAAAAACAGGGGCGCGAGGAGCCCCAGCATTTT; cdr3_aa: CASEKQGREEPQHF
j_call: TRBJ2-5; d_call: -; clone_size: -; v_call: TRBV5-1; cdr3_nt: TGCGCCAGCAGCTTGCAGTGGGGGCTCCAAGAGACCCAGTACTTC; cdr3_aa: CASSLQWGLQETQYF
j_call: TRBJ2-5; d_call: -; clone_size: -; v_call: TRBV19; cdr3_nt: TGTGCCAGTAGTATAGATAGGGCAGGGGCAGAGACCCAGTACTTC; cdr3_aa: CASSIDRAGAETQYF
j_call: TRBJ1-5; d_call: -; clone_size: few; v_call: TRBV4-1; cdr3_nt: TGCGCCAGCAGCCAACAAATCGGGACATCCTATCAGCCCCAGCATTTT; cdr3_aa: CASSQQIGTSYQPQHF
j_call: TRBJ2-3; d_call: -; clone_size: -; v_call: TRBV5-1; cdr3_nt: TGCGCCAGCGCTCACAGGCGGACAGATACGCAGTATTTT; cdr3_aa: CASAHRRTDTQYF
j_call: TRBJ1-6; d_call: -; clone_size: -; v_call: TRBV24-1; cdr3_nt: TGTGCCACCAGTGATTTAAACACCTATAATTCACCCCTCCACTTT; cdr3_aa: CATSDLNTYNSPLHF
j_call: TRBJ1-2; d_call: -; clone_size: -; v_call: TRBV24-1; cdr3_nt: TGTGCCACCCCCAATGGCTACACCTTC; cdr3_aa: CATPNGYTF
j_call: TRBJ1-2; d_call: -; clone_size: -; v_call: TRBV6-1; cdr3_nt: TGTGCCAGCAGTGAAGATAGGAGGGGAGGCTACACCTTC; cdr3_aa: CASSEDRRGGYTF
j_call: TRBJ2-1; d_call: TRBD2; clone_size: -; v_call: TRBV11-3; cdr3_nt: TGTGCCAGCAGCACTCACGGGACTAGCGGGAGCAATGAGCAGTTCTTC; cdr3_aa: CASSTHGTSGSNEQFF
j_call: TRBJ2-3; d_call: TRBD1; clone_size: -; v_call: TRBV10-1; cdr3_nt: TGCGCCACCTCGACAGGGGGTAACACAGATACGCAGTATTTT; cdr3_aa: CATSTGGNTDTQYF
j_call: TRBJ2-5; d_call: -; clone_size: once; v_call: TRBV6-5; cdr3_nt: TGTGCCAGCAGTCCTGTAGCCTATTCCGGGACCCAGTACTTC; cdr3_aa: CASSPVAYSGTQYF
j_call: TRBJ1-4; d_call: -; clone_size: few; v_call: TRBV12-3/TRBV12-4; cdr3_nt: TGTGCCAGCAGTGCGAGGACTAATGAAAAACTGTTTTTT; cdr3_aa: CASSARTNEKLFF
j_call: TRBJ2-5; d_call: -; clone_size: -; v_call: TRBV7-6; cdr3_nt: TGTGCCAGCAGCTTTCCCGGCGGGGCACAAGAGACCCAGTACTTC; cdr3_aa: CASSFPGGAQETQYF